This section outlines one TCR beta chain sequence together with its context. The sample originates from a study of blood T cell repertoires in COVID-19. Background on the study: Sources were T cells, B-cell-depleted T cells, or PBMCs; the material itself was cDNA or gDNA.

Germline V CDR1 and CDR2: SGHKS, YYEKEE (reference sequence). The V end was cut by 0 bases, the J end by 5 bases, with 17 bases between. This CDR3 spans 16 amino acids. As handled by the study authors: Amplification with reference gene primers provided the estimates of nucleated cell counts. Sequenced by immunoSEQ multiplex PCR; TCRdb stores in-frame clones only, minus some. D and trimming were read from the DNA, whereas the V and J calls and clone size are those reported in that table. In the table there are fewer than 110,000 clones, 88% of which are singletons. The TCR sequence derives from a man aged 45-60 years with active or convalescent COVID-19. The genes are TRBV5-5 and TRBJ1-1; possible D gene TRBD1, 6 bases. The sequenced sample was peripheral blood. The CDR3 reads CASSLGVDRLMTEAFF. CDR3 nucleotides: TGTGCCAGCAGCTTGGGGGTCGACAGGCTGATGACTGAAGCTTTCTTT.